This entry lists 27 T cell receptor beta chains sequenced from one sample in a study of cytomegalovirus exposure and HLA in healthy donors. The primer mix had 60 Vbeta and 13 Jbeta primers. The data were produced by immunoSEQ multiplex PCR, yet TCRdb's version contains in-frame clones alone and is incomplete. The sample contains approximately 220,000 clones, around 79% of which appear only once. Sequencing was performed on PBMCs. The receptors here all came from a girl aged 2-9 years in good health and CMV-seronegative.

This chain uses TRBV5-1 with TRBJ2-3; TRBD1 agrees at 8 bases. The CDR3 runs 14 residues. The trim removed 0 bases at V and 8 bases at J, leaving 5 bases unmatched. Germline V gene lookup returns CDR1 SGHRS and CDR2 YFSETQ. The CDR3 sequence: CASSLGDRMGTQYF. The CDR3 nucleotides read TGCGCCAGCAGCTTGGGGGACAGGATGGGTACGCAGTATTTT.

This clone came up a few times. This rearrangement joins TRBV6-1 to TRBJ1-4; the D is unclear. V dropped 2 bases and J dropped 7 bases, with 14 bases sitting between them. The CDR3 runs 15 residues. CDR1 is MNHNS and CDR2 is SASEGT in the germline V gene. CDR3 loop: CASSESPGTGEKLFF. The CDR3 bases are TGTGCCAGCAGTGAAAGTCCGGGTACGGGTGAAAAACTGTTTTTT.

The genes are TRBV5-1 and TRBJ1-4, with D possibly matching TRBD1 (6 bases). Germline V CDR1 and CDR2: SGHRS, YFSETQ. V dropped 3 bases and J dropped 4 bases, with 16 bases sitting between them. The CDR3 spans 16 residues. The CDR3 DNA is TGCGCCAGCAGCTCGACAGGTTCTGCCTTTAATGAAAAACTGTTTTTT. Encoded protein: CASSSTGSAFNEKLFF.

The genes are TRBV6-1 and TRBJ2-4; D is unclear. The CDR3 consists of 15 residues. V was shortened by 1 base and J by 0 bases, with 7 bases between the two germline ends. Germline lookup yields CDR1 MNHNS and CDR2 SASEGT. Written as DNA, the CDR3 is TGTGCCAGCAGTGAAGTATCTGTAGCCAAAAACATTCAGTACTTC. Translating it yields CASSEVSVAKNIQYF.

The genes are TRBV12-5 and TRBJ2-7, with 10 bases identical to TRBD1. The J segment lost 5 bases and the V segment lost 1 base, leaving 14 bases of the junction unmatched. The CDR3 totals 18 residues. Germline V lookup: CDR1 LGHNT, CDR2 FRNRAP. The chain's CDR3 is CASGLDRLTGGHFDEQYF. For the CDR3, the DNA is TGTGCTAGTGGTTTGGACCGATTGACAGGGGGCCATTTTGACGAGCAGTACTTC.

This chain joins TRBV30 and TRBJ2-5, with D possibly being TRBD1 (5 bases). The J call could be wrong; TRBJ2-7 is a better fit for the DNA end. Per the germline V gene, CDR1 is GTSNPN and CDR2 is SVGIG (reference sequence). The CDR3 is 15 residues long. The CDR3 nucleotides are TGTGCCTGGAGTGTTTCGTCCTTGGGGCCGGCCGAGCAGTACTTC. Translating it yields CAWSVSSLGPAEQYF.

The genes are TRBV2 and TRBJ2-7, with TRBD2 as a possible D gene (6 bases). The germline CDR1 and CDR2 sequences are SNHLY and FYNNEI. The CDR3 has 16 amino acids. Trimming pared 5 bases from V and 6 bases from J, leaving 23 bases between. The CDR3 DNA follows: TGTGCCAGCAGTCGATGGACACTTAGCGGCGCTCGCGAGCAGTACTTC. Its translation: CASSRWTLSGAREQYF.

This chain joins TRBV6-1 and TRBJ1-5; D not certain. The CDR3 spans 14 residues. Germline V CDR1 and CDR2: MNHNS, SASEGT. Trimming stripped 3 bases from V and 0 bases from J, with 6 bases between. The CDR3 protein is CASSDRVSNQPQHF. CDR3 coding DNA: TGTGCCAGCAGTGACCGGGTTAGCAATCAGCCCCAGCATTTT.

This chain connects TRBV11-2 to TRBJ1-2, with 9 bases fitting TRBD1. Looked up from germline, CDR1 is SGHAT and CDR2 is FQNNGV. CDR3 length: 15 amino acids. V gave up 1 base and J gave up 4 bases; unmatched junction bases: 4. The CDR3 DNA follows: TGTGCCAGCAGCTTAGGTCTGGACAGGGGCTATGGCTACACCTTC. Translation: CASSLGLDRGYGYTF.

V gene TRBV5-1 combines with J gene TRBJ2-7; 8 nucleotides line up with TRBD1. Germline lookup yields CDR1 SGHRS and CDR2 YFSETQ. Trimming took 3 bases from V and 0 from J; bases not matched to a gene: 2. This CDR3 is 14 amino acids long. CDR3 in amino acids: CASSYGTGSYEQYF. In DNA, the CDR3 is TGCGCCAGCAGCTACGGGACAGGCTCCTACGAGCAGTACTTC.

The chain links TRBV27 to TRBJ2-3; maybe TRBD1 (6 bases). Trimming took off 6 bases at V and 4 bases at J, with 11 bases between the two ends. CDR3 length: 13 amino acids. Per the germline V gene, CDR1 is MNHEY and CDR2 is SMNVEV (reference sequence). In DNA, the CDR3 is TGTGCCAGCAGACCCCCAGGGGCAGATACGCAGTATTTT. Translated: CASRPPGADTQYF.

The V and J genes are TRBV11-3 and TRBJ1-6; 7 bases match TRBD1. Germline assignment: CDR1 SGHNT and CDR2 YENEEA. V trimming: 5 bases; J trimming: 9 bases; junction bases outside the gene matches: 22. The length of the CDR3 is 19 residues. CDR3 bases: TGTGCCAGCAGCCTCGTAGGCCCCCGGACAGGCGGAAGAGGTTCACCCCTCCACTTT. Its protein is CASSLVGPRTGGRGSPLHF.

The chain links TRBV7-6 to TRBJ1-6; D call uncertain. The V gene lost 5 bases and the J gene lost 10 bases, with 9 bases spanning the gap. The CDR3 is made up of 12 amino acids. CDR1 SGHVS and CDR2 FNYEAQ come from the germline V gene. Here the CDR3 reads CASSLAGSPLHF. The CDR3 region has the DNA TGTGCCAGCAGCCTGGCGGGATCACCCCTCCACTTT.

This clone was seen only once. The genes are TRBV4-1 and TRBJ2-5; 12 positions match TRBD2. The trim removed 0 bases at V and 5 bases at J, leaving 10 bases unmatched. Germline CDR1 is MGHRA and CDR2 is YSYEKL. The CDR3 loop spans 18 amino acids. The CDR3 DNA reads TGCGCCAGCAGCCAAGATCTTGTTCTAGCGGGAGGGGGGGAGACCCAGTACTTC. It translates to CASSQDLVLAGGGETQYF.

The chain employs TRBV9 and TRBJ2-1, with a weak D call TRBD2 (6 bases). V was shortened by 0 bases and J by 5 bases, with 12 bases between the two germline ends. From germline, CDR1 is SGDLS and CDR2 YYNGEE. The CDR3 sequence is 15 residues long. CDR3 in DNA: TGTGCCAGCAGCGTAGAAAGCGGGTTCAACAATGAGCAGTTCTTC. Encoded protein: CASSVESGFNNEQFF.

The chain couples TRBV19 to TRBJ2-7; no definite D call. CDR3 length: 13 amino acids. V lost 6 bases, J lost 0 bases, and 9 bases lay in between. Germline V gives CDR1 LNHDA, CDR2 SQIVND (reference sequence). The DNA of the CDR3 is TGTGCCAGTAGCGAAACTCGCTCCTACGAGCAGTACTTC. This codes for CASSETRSYEQYF.

This clone has more than one count but fewer than ten. V is TRBV10-3 and J is TRBJ1-5; 8 bases map to TRBD1. The length of the CDR3 is 13 residues. Trimming at V came to 9 bases and at J to 1 base, leaving 2 bases not matched to a gene. Germline V gene lookup returns CDR1 ENHRY and CDR2 SYGVKD. The CDR3 here is CAIQGASNQPQHF. As DNA, the CDR3 is TGTGCCATTCAGGGGGCGAGCAATCAGCCCCAGCATTTT.

The J gene is TRBJ2-5, the V gene TRBV11-2, with a weak D call TRBD2 (5 bases). The last part of the DNA fits TRBJ2-7 better; the J call may be wrong. Germline-derived CDR1 and CDR2 are SGHAT and FQNNGV. The CDR3 extends over 14 amino acids. The CDR3 is CASSLVGLAYEQYF. CDR3 in DNA: TGTGCCAGCAGCTTAGTAGGATTAGCGTACGAGCAGTACTTC.

The chain carries TRBV28 and TRBJ1-2, with 10 bases fitting TRBD1. The CDR3 loop spans 14 amino acids. The J segment lost 4 bases and the V segment lost 5 bases, leaving 4 bases of the junction unmatched. Germline loops: CDR1 MDHEN, CDR2 SYDVKM. The CDR3: CASSQGQGSYGYTF. CDR3 nucleotide sequence: TGTGCCAGCAGTCAGGGACAGGGGAGCTATGGCTACACCTTC.

The rearrangement uses TRBV5-1 and TRBJ2-6; no clear D gene. CDR1 SGHRS and CDR2 YFSETQ come from the germline V gene. V was pared by 0 bases and J by 1 base, with 14 bases between. The CDR3 spans 18 residues. The CDR3 DNA reads as TGCGCCAGCAGCTTGGCCACTCTCCCGGTTTCTGGGGCCAACGTCCTGACTTTC. Translation: CASSLATLPVSGANVLTF.

The chain recombines TRBV19 with TRBJ1-3, with D perhaps matching TRBD1 (5 bases). Germline V gives CDR1 LNHDA, CDR2 SQIVND (reference sequence). Trimming took 3 bases from V and 0 from J, leaving 6 bases between them. CDR3 length equals 14 residues. The CDR3 coding sequence is TGTGCCAGTAGTATGGGGGGCTCTGGAAACACCATATATTTT. Its translation is CASSMGGSGNTIYF.

This clone was counted only a few times. The V and J genes are TRBV29-1 and TRBJ2-7; TRBD2 aligns across 16 bases. This CDR3 is built from 17 residues. Germline CDR1 SQVTM, CDR2 ANQGSEA. The J segment lost 0 bases and the V segment lost 6 bases, leaving 8 bases of the junction unmatched. The CDR3 bases are TGCAGCGTCCGGGGACTAGCGGGAGGGTCTTACTCCTACGAGCAGTACTTC. It encodes CSVRGLAGGSYSYEQYF.

The chain couples TRBV2 to TRBJ1-1; 10 nucleotides align to TRBD1. V lost 8 bases to trimming and J lost 8 bases; unmatched junction nucleotides: 2. In germline, CDR1 is SNHLY, CDR2 FYNNEI. The length of the CDR3 is 11 residues. In DNA form, the CDR3 reads TGTGCCAGCGGACAGGGGGAAGAAGCTTTCTTT. Protein sequence: CASGQGEEAFF.

The V gene is TRBV6-5, the J gene TRBJ1-1, with 10 bases fitting TRBD1. The CDR3 is 14 amino acids. J was trimmed by 6 bases and V by 6 bases; bases with no gene match: 7. From germline, CDR1 is MNHEY and CDR2 SVGAGI. CDR3 DNA: TGTGCCAGCAGCCGCGACAGGGGGCTAGCTGAAGCTTTCTTT. Protein sequence: CASSRDRGLAEAFF.

The V gene is TRBV15, the J gene TRBJ1-5, with D perhaps TRBD1 (5 bases). The CDR3 is 14 residues long. Germline V gene sequence: CDR1 LNHNV, CDR2 YYDKDF (reference sequence). V was trimmed by 3 bases and J by 4 bases, leaving 10 bases between them. CDR3 sequence: CATSSRQGNQPQHF. The CDR3 DNA sequence: TGTGCCACCAGCAGCCGCCAGGGAAATCAGCCCCAGCATTTT.

CDR3 loop: CASTQLLAGAASQYF. CDR3 nucleotide sequence: TGTGCCAGCACCCAACTACTAGCGGGGGCAGCGTCGCAGTACTTC. The rearrangement uses TRBV7-2 and TRBJ2-7, with 11 bases aligning to TRBD2. The J segment lost 9 bases and the V segment lost 7 bases, leaving 14 bases of the junction unmatched. This CDR3 comprises 15 residues. Germline-derived CDR1 and CDR2 are SGHTA and FQGNSA.

Remarks on this clone: One end of the junction is discordant with germline, which a read error may explain. The CDR3 sequence: CSSTGTQIEQYF. The CDR3 bases are TGTTCCAGCACGGGAACACAGATAGAGCAGTACTTC. J is TRBJ2-7 and V is TRBV7-9, with D perhaps matching TRBD2 (5 bases). CDR1 is SEHNR, CDR2 FQNEAQ, per germline (reference sequence). The CDR3 spans 12 residues.